The clone carrying this T cell receptor beta chain came up a few times. The data derive from a study of CD8 T cells in ankylosing spondylitis. CDR3 length equals 15 residues. The germline CDR1 and CDR2 sequences are SGHRS and YFSETQ. V was cut by 5 bases and J by 4 bases, with 18 bases left in between. Using quantitative 5'-RACE with molecular barcodes, the authors made TCR beta libraries. TCRdb re-analysed the 5' RACE reads in MiXCR, keeping a single row per CDR3 protein. The sample has hundreds of thousands of distinct CDR3 sequences, roughly 25% seen once. The gene calls are TRBV5-1 and TRBJ2-5; TRBD1 or TRBD2 may be the D gene (5 bases each). Sequenced material: blood, either unsorted or a sorted T cell fraction (not recorded which). The TCR was taken from a male donor with ankylosing spondylitis or in good health (not recorded which). CDR3 DNA: TGCGCCAGCAGACCGGGAACCACGAGGGGAGAGACCCAGTACTTC. This gives the protein CASRPGTTRGETQYF.